This T cell receptor beta chain was obtained from a study of early T cells in non-severe SARS-CoV-2 infection. Turning to the study itself: Sequencing of unsorted whole blood was done on bulk RNA, leaving chains unpaired. Study-level points and caveats: Using VDJdb, the matching emphasized anti-spike CD8 responses while missing private and CD4 specificities.

In its sample, this clonotype was seen a few times. Antigen: not known. As part of library construction, unique molecular identifiers were attached to individual cDNA molecules. TCRdb passed the 5' RACE reads through MiXCR, listing each CDR3 protein once. This table has more than 70,000 distinct CDR3 sequences, roughly an eighth appearing once. The receptor's source is an adult who was a healthcare worker with PCR-confirmed SARS-CoV-2 infection or an uninfected control (not recorded which). Sequencing was done on a sample of whole blood.

This chain's CDR3 is CASSPFQGDEQFF. CDR3 bases: TGCGCCAGCAGCCCCTTTCAGGGCGATGAGCAGTTCTTC. The chain combines TRBV4-1 with TRBJ2-1, with D possibly TRBD1 on 5 matching bases. Germline-derived CDR1 and CDR2 are MGHRA and YSYEKL. The CDR3 spans 13 residues. The V end was cut by 4 bases, the J end by 8 bases, with 12 bases between.